This T cell receptor (beta chain) was profiled in a study of shared clonotypes between healthy human individuals. Using immunoSEQ multiplex PCR, the repertoire was profiled, and TCRdb retains in-frame clones only, with some absent. The data hold under 1,100,000 clones, with around 76% observed a single time. V was clipped by 1 base and J by 0 bases, with 9 bases between them. Germline V gene lookup returns CDR1 SGHRS and CDR2 YFSETQ. The CDR3 has 15 amino acids. This clonotype was sampled from a man in his late teens or twenties in good health. The specimen was memory CD4+ T cells sorted from blood. Subset described: CD45RA-negative fraction. The J gene is TRBJ2-3, the V gene TRBV5-1; D remains unclear. CDR3 DNA sequence: TGCGCCAGCAGCTTGTCGGCAAGTAGCACAGATACGCAGTATTTT. Protein sequence: CASSLSASSTDTQYF.